This TCR beta chain was obtained from a study of cytomegalovirus exposure and HLA in healthy donors. Use of 60 Vbeta and 13 Jbeta primers characterized the PCR. Profiling relied on immunoSEQ multiplex PCR, and the TCRdb table lists in-frame clones only, not all of them. This table holds 77,000 or so clones. Trimming cost V 5 bases and J 7 bases; bases outside gene matches: 14. The CDR3 is 15 residues long. Per germline, CDR1 SGHRS and CDR2 YFSETQ. The receptor was derived from a man under 40 in good health and CMV-seronegative. The rearrangement links TRBV5-1 to TRBJ1-2; 7 bases match TRBD1. What was sequenced was PBMCs. The CDR3 loop reads CASSEQGSLTGGYTF. In DNA, the CDR3 is TGCGCCAGCAGTGAACAGGGGTCCTTGACGGGTGGCTACACCTTC.